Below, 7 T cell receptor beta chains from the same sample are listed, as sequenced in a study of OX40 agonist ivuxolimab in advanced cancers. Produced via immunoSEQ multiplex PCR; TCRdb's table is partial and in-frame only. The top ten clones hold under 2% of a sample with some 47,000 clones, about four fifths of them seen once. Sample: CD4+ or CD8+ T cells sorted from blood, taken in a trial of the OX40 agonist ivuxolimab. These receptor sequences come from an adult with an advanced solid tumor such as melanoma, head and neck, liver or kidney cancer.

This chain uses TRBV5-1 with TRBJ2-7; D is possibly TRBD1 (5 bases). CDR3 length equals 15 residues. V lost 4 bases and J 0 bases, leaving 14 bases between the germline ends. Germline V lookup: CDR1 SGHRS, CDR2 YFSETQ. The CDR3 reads CASSQVSDSSYEQYF. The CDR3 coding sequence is TGCGCCAGCAGCCAAGTTTCCGACAGCTCCTACGAGCAGTACTTC.

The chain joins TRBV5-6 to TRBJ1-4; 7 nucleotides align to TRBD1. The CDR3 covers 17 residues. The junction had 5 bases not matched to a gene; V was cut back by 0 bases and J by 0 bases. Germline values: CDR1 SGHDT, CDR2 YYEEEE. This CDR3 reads CASSLAAGGPTNEKLFF. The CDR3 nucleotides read TGTGCCAGCAGCTTGGCTGCAGGGGGTCCAACTAATGAAAAACTGTTTTTT.

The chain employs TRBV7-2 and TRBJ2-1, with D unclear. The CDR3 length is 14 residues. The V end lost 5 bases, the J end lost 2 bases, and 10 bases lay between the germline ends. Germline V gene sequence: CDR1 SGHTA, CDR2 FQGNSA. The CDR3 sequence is CASSAGRAYNEQFF. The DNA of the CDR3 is TGTGCCAGCAGCGCTGGGCGAGCCTACAATGAGCAGTTCTTC.

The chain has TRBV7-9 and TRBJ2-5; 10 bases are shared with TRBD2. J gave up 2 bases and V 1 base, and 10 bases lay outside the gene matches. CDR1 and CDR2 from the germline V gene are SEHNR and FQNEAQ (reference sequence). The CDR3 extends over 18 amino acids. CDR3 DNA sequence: TGTGCCAGCAGCTTAGGGTGGCCTAGCGGGAGAGGGCAAGAGACCCAGTACTTC. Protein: CASSLGWPSGRGQETQYF.

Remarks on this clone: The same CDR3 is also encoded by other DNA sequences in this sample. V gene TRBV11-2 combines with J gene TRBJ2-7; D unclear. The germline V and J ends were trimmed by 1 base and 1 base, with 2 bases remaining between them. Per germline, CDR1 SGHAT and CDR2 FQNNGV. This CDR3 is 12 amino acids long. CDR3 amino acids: CASSLGSYEQYF. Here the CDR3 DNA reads TGTGCCAGCAGCTTAGGATCCTACGAGCAGTACTTC.

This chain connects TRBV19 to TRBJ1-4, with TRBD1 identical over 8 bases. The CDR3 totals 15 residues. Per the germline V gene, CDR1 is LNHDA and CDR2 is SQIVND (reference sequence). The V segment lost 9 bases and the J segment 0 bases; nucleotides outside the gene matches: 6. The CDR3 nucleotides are TGTGCCAGAGACAGGGGTGAAGCAACTAATGAAAAACTGTTTTTT. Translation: CARDRGEATNEKLFF.

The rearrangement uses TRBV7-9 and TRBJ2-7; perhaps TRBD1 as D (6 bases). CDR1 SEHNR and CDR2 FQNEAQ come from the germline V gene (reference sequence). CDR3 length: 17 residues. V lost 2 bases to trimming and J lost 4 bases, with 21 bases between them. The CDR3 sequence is CASSLLSLGPGDYEQYF. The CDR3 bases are TGTGCCAGCAGCTTACTTAGCCTCGGGCCAGGGGATTACGAGCAGTACTTC.